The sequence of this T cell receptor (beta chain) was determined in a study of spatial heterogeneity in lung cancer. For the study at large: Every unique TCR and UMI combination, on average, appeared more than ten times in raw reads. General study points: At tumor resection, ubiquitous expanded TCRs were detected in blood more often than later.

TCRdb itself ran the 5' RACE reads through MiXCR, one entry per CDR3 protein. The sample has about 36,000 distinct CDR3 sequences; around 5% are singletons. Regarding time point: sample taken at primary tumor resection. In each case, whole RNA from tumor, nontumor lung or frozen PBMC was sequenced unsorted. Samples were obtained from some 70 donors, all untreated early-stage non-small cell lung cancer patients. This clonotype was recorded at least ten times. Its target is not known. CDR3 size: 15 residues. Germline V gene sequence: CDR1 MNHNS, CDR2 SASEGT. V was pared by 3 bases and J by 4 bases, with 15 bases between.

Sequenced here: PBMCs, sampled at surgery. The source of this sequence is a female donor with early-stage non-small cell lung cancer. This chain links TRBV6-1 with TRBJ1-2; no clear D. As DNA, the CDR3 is TGTGCCAGCAGTGAGGCCTGGAAGCTGGGCTATGGCTACACCTTC. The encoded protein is CASSEAWKLGYGYTF.